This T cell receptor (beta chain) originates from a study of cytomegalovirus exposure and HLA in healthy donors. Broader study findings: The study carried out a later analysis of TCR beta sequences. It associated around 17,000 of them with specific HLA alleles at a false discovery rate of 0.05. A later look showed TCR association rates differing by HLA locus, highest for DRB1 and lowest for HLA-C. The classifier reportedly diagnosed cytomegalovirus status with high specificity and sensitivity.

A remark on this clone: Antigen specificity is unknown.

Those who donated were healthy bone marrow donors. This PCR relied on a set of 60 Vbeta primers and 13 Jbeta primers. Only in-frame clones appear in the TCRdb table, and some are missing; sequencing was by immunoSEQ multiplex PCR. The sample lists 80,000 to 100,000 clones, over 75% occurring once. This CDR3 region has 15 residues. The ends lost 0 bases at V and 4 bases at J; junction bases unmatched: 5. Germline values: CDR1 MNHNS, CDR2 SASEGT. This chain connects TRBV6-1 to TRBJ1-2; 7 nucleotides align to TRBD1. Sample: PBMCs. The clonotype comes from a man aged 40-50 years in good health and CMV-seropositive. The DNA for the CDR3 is TGTGCCAGCAGTGAAGCGCGACAGGGAGGCTATGGCTACACCTTC. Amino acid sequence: CASSEARQGGYGYTF.